This T cell receptor (beta chain) came from a study of beta chain features in type 1 diabetes. Across the whole study: Sorted cells, roughly 98,000,000 in number, were examined across all samples. Findings of the study overall: Shorter TCRB CDR3s, moderately but significantly so, marked every one of the four CD4+ subsets in Type 1 diabetes patients. Any HLA type influence on TCRB rearrangement was left unresolved here.

The isolated RNA, all of it, was reverse transcribed, so expressed TCRB transcripts were what got sequenced. Libraries were prepared by immunoSEQ multiplex PCR; TCRdb keeps only in-frame clonotypes and omits some of them. The table has some 52,000 clones, roughly two fifths seen once; the top ten hold more than 1.4%. Concerning this clone itself: Its antigen remains unidentified.

V gave up 3 bases and J gave up 2 bases, with 14 bases separating them. This CDR3 has 15 residues. Looked up from germline, CDR1 is MNHEY and CDR2 is SMNVEV (reference sequence). This clonotype was obtained from a man under 40 with type 1 diabetes. The chain links TRBV27 to TRBJ2-7, with a weak D call TRBD1 (6 bases). Sequencing input: Tregs from blood. The chain's CDR3 is CASSLPGAGAYEQYF. For the CDR3, the DNA is TGTGCCAGCAGTTTGCCGGGTGCAGGGGCCTACGAGCAGTACTTC.